This TCR delta chain was observed in a study of DNA immune sequencing with unique molecular identifiers (dated by TCRdb to about 2020). Study-level background: gammadelta T cells were enriched from buffy coats using immunomagnetic cell separation, and their genomic DNA was sequenced. To compare enriched and non-enriched samples, about 100 ng of enriched gammadelta T-cell DNA and about 1 ug of non-enriched PBMC DNA were sequenced. An ultrasensitive DNA-based TRD repertoire sequencing method using PCR-introduced unique molecular identifiers was developed and validated in the study. Validation of the method was performed on synthetic reference molecules and on blood samples from healthy individuals. gammadelta T cells were enriched from PBMC of under 11 healthy individuals by fluorescence-activated cell sorting. All donors were healthy people, and roughly nine of the donors were profiled using sorted gammadelta T cells from peripheral blood.

Via the germline V gene, CDR1 is TSWWSYY and CDR2 QGS. Germline trimming amounts to 7 bases on V and 0 bases on J, with 34 as the count of junction bases outside the gene matches. Inclusive of the bounding cysteine and phenylalanine, the CDR3 is 25 residues long. Only the CDR3 DNA stays, 75 bases, in frame from base 1. This clone is termed medium-sized (0.01 to 0.1%). Its antigen is currently not known. No base quality values were provided; no much bigger clone lies one nucleotide off. This specimen includes other DNA sequences encoding the same CDR3. Libraries came from multiplex PCR. A 32-plex assay, with primers for all 8 TRDV and 4 TRDJ genes spanning the CDR3, was used to amplify the genomic DNA. A 12-nucleotide UMI was added during around 3 barcoding PCR cycles, followed by a second PCR with Illumina adapter primers. AMPure XP beads were used to purify the libraries, whose quality was checked on a Fragment Analyzer using the HS NGS Fragment kit. An Illumina MiniSeq mid-output kit with approximately 20% PhiX and 150 cycles of paired-end reads was used for sequencing. On the authors' methods: MIGEC version 1.2.9 was used to process reads, grouping reads by UMI and building error-corrected consensus sequences. Post-processing used modified VDJtools version 1.2.1 scripts and the tcR R package. TCRdb recomputed clones from the public reads with CATT; identical DNA rows were then combined. These V and J calls are TCRdb output, not the study's own analysis. For this sample the table gives more than 2,000 delta-chain clones, of which around an eighth were detected only once. The ten biggest clones cover about 20% of the sample.

Overall results and qualifications from the work: Novel TRD sequences not targeted by the primers cannot be detected by the primer-based approach. Among clonotypes in healthy donors, TRDV2 paired with TRDJ1 was identified as the most common TRD rearrangement. Variation in TRD repertoire diversity was observed between healthy donors, with several donors found to be highly oligoclonal, in that the top 5 clonotypes exceeded half of productive molecules.

Sequenced material: gamma-delta T cells from PBMCs. The rearranged segments are TRDV1 and TRDJ1; 11 bases in the middle match TRDD3. No J gene is reported in TCRdb; it was inferred here by comparing the DNA with germline. This TCR was recovered from a human donor in good health. At the DNA level, the sequence is TGTGCTCTTGAGTGGGGCAAACTCGGACCTCATTGGGGGATACGCTTCACTCAGTACACCGATAAACTCATCTTT. Its protein reads: CALEWGKLGPHWGIRFTQYTDKLIF.